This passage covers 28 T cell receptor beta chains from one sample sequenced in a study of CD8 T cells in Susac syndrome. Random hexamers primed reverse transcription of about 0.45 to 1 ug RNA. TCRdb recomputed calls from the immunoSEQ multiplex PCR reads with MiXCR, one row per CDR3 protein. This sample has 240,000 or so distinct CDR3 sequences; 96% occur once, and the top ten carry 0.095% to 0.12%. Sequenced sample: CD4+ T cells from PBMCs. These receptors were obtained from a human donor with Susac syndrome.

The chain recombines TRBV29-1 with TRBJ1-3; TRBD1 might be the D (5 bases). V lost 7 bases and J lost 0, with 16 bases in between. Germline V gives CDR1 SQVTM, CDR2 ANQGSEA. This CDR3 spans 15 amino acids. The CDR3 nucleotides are TGCAGCGCTACAGGACGTGGGAGCTCTGGAAACACCATATATTTT. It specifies CSATGRGSSGNTIYF.

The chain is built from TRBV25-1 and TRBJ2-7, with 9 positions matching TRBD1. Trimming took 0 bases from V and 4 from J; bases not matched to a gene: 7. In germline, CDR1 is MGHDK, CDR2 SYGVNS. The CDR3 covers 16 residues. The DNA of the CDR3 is TGTGCCAGCAGTGAATATGGGGGACAGGGAGGGTACGAGCAGTACTTC. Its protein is CASSEYGGQGGYEQYF.

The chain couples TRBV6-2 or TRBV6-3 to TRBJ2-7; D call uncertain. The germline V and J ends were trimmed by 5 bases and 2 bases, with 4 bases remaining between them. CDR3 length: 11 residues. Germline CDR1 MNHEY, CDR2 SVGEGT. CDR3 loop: CASSKTYEQYF. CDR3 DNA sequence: TGTGCCAGCAGTAAGACCTACGAGCAGTACTTC.

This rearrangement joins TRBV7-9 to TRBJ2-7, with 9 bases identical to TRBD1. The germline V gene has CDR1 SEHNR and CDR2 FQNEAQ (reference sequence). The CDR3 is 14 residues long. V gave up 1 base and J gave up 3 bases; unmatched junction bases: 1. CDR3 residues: CASSLGTGVYEQYF. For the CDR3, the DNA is TGTGCCAGCAGCTTAGGGACAGGGGTCTACGAGCAGTACTTC.

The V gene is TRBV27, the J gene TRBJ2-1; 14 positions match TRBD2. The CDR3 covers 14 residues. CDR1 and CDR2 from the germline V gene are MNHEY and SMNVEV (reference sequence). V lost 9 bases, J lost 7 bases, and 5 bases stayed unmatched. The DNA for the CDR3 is TGTGCCAGGAGGGGACTAGCGGGAGAGAATGAGCAGTTCTTC. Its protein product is CARRGLAGENEQFF.

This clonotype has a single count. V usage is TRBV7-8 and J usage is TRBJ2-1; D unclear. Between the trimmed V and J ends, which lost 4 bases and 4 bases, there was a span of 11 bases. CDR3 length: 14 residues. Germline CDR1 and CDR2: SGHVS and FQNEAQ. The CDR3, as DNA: TGTGCCAGCAGCTCCCAGATGGTTTACAATGAGCAGTTCTTC. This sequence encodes CASSSQMVYNEQFF.

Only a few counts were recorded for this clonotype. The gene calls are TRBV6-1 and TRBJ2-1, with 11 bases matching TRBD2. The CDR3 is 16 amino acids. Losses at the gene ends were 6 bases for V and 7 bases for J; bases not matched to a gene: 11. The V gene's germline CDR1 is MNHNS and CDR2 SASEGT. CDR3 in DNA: TGTGCCAGCAGCTCCAGACTAGCGGGACTTGTTAATGAGCAGTTCTTC. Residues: CASSSRLAGLVNEQFF.

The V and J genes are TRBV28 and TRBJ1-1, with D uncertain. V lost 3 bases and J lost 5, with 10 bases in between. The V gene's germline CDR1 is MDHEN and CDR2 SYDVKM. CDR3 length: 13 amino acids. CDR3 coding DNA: TGTGCCAGCAGTTTGGAGGTGGGAACTGAAGCTTTCTTT. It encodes CASSLEVGTEAFF.

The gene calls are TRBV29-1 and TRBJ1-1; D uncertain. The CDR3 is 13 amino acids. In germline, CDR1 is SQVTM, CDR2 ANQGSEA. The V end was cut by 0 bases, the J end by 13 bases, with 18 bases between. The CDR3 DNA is TGCAGCGTTGAAGAGGGGTGGTCCGAGTACGGTTTCTTT. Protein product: CSVEEGWSEYGFF. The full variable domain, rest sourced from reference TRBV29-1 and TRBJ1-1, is SAVISQKPSRDICQRGTSLTIQCQVDSQVTMMFWYRQQPGQSLTLIATANQGSEATYESGFVIDKFPISRPNLTFSTLTVSNMSPEDSSIYLCSVEEGWSEYGFFGQGTRLTVV.

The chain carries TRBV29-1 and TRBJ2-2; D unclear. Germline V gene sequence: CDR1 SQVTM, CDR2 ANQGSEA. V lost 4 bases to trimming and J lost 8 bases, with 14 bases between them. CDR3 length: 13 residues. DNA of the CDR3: TGCAGCGTTGTAGAGAGGAATCAAGGGGAGCTGTTTTTT. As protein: CSVVERNQGELFF.

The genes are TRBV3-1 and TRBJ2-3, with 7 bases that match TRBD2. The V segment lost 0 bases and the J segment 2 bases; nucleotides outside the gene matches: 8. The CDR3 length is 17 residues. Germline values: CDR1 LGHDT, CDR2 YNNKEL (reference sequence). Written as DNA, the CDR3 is TGTGCCAGCAGCCAAGAAGCCCTAGCGGATTTCACAGATACGCAGTATTTT. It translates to CASSQEALADFTDTQYF.

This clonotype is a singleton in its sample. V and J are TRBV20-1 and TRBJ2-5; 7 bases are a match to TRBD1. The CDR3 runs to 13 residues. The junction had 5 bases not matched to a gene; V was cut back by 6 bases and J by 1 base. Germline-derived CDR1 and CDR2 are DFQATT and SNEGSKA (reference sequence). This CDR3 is CSAMTGLQETQYF. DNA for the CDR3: TGCAGTGCCATGACAGGGCTCCAAGAGACCCAGTACTTC.

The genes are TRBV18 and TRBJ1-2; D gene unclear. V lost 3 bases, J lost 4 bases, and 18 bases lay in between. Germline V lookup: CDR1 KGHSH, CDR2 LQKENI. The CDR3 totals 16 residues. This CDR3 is CASSPQEPPLIYGYTF. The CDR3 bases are TGTGCCAGCTCACCCCAGGAGCCCCCTCTGATCTATGGCTACACCTTC. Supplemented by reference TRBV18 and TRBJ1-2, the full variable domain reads NAGVMQNPRHLVRRRGQEARLRCSPMKGHSHVYWYRQLPEEGLKFMVYLQKENIIDESGMPKERFSAEFPKEGPSILRIQQVVRGDSAAYFCASSPQEPPLIYGYTFGSGTRLTVV.

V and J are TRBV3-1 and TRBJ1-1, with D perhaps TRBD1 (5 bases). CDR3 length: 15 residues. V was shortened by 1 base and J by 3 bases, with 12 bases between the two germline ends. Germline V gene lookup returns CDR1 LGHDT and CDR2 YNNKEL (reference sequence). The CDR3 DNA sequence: TGTGCCAGCAGCCAAGTACTCCCGGGGGACACTGAAGCTTTCTTT. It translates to CASSQVLPGDTEAFF.

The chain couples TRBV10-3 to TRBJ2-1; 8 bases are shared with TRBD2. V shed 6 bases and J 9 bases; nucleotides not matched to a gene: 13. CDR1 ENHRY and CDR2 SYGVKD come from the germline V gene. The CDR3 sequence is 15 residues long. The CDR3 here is CAIREGLEGGREQFF. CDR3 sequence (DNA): TGTGCCATCAGAGAGGGACTAGAAGGGGGGCGTGAGCAGTTCTTC.

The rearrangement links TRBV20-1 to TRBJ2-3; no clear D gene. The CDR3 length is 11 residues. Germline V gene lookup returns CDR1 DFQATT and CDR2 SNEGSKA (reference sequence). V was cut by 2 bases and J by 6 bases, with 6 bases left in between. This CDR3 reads CSARNLDTQYF. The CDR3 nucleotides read TGCAGTGCTAGAAACCTTGATACGCAGTATTTT.

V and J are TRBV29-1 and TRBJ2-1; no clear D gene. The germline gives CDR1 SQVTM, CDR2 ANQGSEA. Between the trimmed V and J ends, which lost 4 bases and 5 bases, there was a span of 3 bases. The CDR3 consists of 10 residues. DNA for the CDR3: TGCAGCGTTGGCAACAATGAGCAGTTCTTC. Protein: CSVGNNEQFF.

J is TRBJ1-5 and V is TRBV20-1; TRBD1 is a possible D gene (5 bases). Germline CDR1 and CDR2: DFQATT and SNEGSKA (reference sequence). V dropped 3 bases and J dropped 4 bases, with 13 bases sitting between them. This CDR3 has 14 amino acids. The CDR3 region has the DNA TGCAGTGCTAGTCGTAGGGGCGGGAATCAGCCCCAGCATTTT. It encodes CSASRRGGNQPQHF.

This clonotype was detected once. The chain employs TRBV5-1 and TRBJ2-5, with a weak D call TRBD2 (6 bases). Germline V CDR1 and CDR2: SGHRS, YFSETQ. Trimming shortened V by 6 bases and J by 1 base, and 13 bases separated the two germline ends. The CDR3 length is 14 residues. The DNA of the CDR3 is TGCGCCAGCATGTTGACGGGAGCCCAAGAGACCCAGTACTTC. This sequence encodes CASMLTGAQETQYF.

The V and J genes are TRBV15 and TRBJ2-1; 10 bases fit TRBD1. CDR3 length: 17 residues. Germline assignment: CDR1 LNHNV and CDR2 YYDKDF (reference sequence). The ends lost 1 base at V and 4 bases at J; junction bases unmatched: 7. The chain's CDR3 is CATSRASDRGPYNEQFF. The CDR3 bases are TGTGCCACCAGCAGAGCCTCCGACAGGGGGCCTTACAATGAGCAGTTCTTC.

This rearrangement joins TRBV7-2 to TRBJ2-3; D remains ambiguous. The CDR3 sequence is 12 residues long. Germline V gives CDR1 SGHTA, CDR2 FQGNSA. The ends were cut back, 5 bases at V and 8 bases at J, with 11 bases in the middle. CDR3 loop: CASSGHFLTQYF. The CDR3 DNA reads TGTGCCAGCAGCGGGCACTTCCTTACGCAGTATTTT.

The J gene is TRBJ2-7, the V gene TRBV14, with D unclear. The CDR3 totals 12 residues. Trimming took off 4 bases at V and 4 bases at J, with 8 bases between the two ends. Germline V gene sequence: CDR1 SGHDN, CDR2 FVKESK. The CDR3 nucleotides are TGTGCCAGCAGCCCGGAAAGGTACGAGCAGTACTTC. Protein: CASSPERYEQYF.

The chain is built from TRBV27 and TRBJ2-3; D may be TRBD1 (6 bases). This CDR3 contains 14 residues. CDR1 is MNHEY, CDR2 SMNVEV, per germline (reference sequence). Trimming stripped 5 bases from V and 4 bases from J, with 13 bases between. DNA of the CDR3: TGTGCCAGCAGTAAAACAGGGAGCCCAGATACGCAGTATTTT. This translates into CASSKTGSPDTQYF.

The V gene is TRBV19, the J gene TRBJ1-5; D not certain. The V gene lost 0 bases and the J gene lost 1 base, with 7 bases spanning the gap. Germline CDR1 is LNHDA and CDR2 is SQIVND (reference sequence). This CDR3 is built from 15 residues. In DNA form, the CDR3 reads TGTGCCAGTAGTATAGAGGGCGCCAGCAATCAGCCCCAGCATTTT. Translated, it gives CASSIEGASNQPQHF.

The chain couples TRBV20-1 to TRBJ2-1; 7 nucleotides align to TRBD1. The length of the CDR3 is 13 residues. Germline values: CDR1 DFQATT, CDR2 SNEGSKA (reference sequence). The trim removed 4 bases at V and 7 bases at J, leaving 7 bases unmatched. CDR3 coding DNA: TGCAGTGCTATATACAGGGGACCGAATGAGCAGTTCTTC. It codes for CSAIYRGPNEQFF.

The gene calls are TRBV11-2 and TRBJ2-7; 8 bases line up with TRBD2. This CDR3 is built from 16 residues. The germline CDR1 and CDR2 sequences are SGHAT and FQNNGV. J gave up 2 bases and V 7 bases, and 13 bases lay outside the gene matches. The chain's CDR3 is CASTALSQRETYEQYF. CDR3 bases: TGTGCCAGCACCGCCCTATCCCAGCGGGAGACCTACGAGCAGTACTTC.

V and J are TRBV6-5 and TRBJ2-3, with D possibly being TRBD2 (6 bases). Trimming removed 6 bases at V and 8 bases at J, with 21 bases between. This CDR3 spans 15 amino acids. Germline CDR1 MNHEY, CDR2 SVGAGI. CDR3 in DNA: TGTGCCAGCAGGGATAGCGGAGCCTCCCGTTCTACGCAGTATTTT. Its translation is CASRDSGASRSTQYF.

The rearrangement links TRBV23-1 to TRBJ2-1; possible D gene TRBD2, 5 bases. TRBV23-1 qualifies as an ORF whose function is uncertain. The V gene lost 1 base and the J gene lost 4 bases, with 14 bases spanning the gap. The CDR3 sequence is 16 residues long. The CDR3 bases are TGCGCCAGCAGTCAATGGAGGCCGGCCACTTACAATGAGCAGTTCTTC. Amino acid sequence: CASSQWRPATYNEQFF.